This T cell receptor beta chain derives from a study of regulatory T cells in long-lasting Graves disease. Regarding time point: persistent/refractory GD, antithyroid drugs over 5 years with positive TRAb. Preparation of the TCR library used RNA extracted from PBMCs. Study-level points and caveats: Newly diagnosed patients shared 1,000 or so public clonotypes; persistent patients shared a few thousand. TRBV28 was favored in persistent disease, as were TRBJ1-2 and TRBJ2-5.

Germline loops: CDR1 SGHRS, CDR2 YFSETQ. V lost 5 bases to trimming and J lost 7 bases; unmatched junction nucleotides: 7. This CDR3 region has 14 residues. Construction of the TCR beta libraries employed iRepertoire HTBI primers in conjunction with Arm-PCR of CDR3 regions. TCRdb used MiXCR to reprocess the multiplex PCR reads, holding one entry per CDR3 protein. Among about 660,000 distinct CDR3 sequences listed, 25% to 30% were seen once. This clonotype was counted between two and nine times. Its antigen remains unknown. Sample: peripheral blood mononuclear cells (PBMCs), taken when the disease was refractory, from a patient treated with antithyroid drugs. The sequence was obtained from a female donor with Graves disease. The gene calls are TRBV5-1 and TRBJ1-5, with 9 bases that match TRBD1. CDR3 in amino acids: CASSYGTGQQPQHF. The CDR3 nucleotides read TGCGCCAGCAGTTACGGGACAGGGCAACAGCCCCAGCATTTT.